This TCR beta chain was captured in a study of Ad26.COV2.S vaccination and SARS-CoV-2 variants. Regarding treatment: around 19 received Ad26.COV2.S at low or high dose, single or two shots; roughly five received placebo; per-sample allocation not given. Sampling occurred on day 63 after the first vaccine or placebo injection. Sequencing used immunoSEQ multiplex PCR; TCRdb keeps in-frame clones, though not all of them. The sample lists a few hundred thousand clones; approximately 87% were seen once. Sequences were derived from peripheral blood, sampled in a trial of Ad26.COV2.S vaccine versus placebo. The source of this sequence is a person aged 18-65 years who received the Ad26.COV2.S COVID-19 vaccine or a placebo.

The CDR3 protein is CASSLGLAGPTDTQYF. The CDR3 DNA is TGTGCCAGCAGCCTAGGACTAGCGGGGCCTACAGATACGCAGTATTTT. The J gene is TRBJ2-3, the V gene TRBV5-6; 12 bases map to TRBD2. Per the germline V gene, CDR1 is SGHDT and CDR2 is YYEEEE. This CDR3 has 16 amino acids. J lost 3 bases, V lost 4 bases, and 6 bases had no gene match.